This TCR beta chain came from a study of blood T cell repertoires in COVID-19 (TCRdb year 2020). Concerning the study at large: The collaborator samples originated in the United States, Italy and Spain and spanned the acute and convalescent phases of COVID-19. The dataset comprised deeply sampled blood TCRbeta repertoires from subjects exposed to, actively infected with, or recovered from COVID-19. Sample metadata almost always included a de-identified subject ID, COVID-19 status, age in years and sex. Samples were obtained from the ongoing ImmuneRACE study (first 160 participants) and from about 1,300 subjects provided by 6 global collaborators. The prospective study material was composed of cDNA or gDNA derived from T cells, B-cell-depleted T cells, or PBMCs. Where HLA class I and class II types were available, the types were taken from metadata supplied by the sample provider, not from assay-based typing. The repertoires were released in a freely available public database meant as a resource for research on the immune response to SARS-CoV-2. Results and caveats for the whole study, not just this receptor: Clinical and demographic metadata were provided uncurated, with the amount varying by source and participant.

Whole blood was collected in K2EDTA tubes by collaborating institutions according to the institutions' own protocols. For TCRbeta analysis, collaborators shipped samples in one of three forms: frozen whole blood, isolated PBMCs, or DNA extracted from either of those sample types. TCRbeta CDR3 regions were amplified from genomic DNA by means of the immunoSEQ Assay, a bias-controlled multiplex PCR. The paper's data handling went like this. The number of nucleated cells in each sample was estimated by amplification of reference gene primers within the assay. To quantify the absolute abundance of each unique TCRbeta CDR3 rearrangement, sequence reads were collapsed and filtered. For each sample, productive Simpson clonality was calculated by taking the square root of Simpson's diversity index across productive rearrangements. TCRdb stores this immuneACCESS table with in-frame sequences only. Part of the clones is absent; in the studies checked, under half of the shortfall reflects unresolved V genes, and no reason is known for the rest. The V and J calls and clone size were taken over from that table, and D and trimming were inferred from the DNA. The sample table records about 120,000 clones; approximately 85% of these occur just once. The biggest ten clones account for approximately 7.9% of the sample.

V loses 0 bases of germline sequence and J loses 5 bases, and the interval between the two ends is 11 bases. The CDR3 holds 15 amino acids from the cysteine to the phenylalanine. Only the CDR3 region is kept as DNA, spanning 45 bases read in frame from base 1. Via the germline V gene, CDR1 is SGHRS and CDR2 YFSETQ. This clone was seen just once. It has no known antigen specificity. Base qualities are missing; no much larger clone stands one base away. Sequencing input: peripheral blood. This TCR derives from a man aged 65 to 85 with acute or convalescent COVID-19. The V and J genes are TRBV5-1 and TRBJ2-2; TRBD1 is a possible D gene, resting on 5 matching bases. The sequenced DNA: TGCGCCAGCAGCTTGGAGGGGATAGGGACCGGGGAGCTGTTTTTT. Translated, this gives CASSLEGIGTGELFF. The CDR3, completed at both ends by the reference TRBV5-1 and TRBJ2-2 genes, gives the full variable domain KAGVTQTPRYLIKTRGQQVTLSCSPISGHRSVSWYQQTPGQGLQFLFEYFSETQRNKGNFPGRFSGRQFSNSRSEMNVSTLELGDSALYLCASSLEGIGTGELFFGEGSRLTVL.